This TCR beta chain originates from a study of shared clonotypes between healthy human individuals. Libraries were prepared by immunoSEQ multiplex PCR; TCRdb keeps only in-frame clonotypes and omits some of them. The sample has 850,000 to 1,100,000 clones; roughly 80% are singletons. Sequenced: memory CD4+ T cells from PBMCs. The subset here: CD45RA-negative fraction. This receptor was taken from a man aged 18-30 years in good health. Some clones in this sample may be carry-over from other donors' samples.

The chain's CDR3 is CASSRRQGDSIQYF. The CDR3 DNA reads TGCGCCAGCAGCCGAAGACAGGGGGATAGCATTCAGTACTTC. The V gene is TRBV4-3, the J gene TRBJ2-4, with 9 bases matching TRBD1. The germline V gene encodes CDR1 LGHNA and CDR2 YSLEER. V shed 4 bases, J shed 9 bases, and the junction held 7 bases outside the gene matches. The CDR3 extends over 14 amino acids.